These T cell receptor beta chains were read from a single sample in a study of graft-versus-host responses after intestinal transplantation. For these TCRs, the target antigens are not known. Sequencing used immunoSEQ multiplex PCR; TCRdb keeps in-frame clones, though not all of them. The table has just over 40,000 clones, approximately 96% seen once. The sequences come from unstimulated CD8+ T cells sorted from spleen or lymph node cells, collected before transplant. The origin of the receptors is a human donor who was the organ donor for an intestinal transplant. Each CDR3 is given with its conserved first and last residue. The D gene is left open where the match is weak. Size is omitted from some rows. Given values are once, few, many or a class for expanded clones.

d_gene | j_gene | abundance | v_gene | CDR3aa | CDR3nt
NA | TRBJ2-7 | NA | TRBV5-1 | CASSLNRVHRVAYEQYF | TGCGCCAGCAGCTTGAATAGGGTCCACCGGGTGGCCTACGAGCAGTACTTC
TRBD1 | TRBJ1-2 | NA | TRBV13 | CASSQRDSYGYTF | TGTGCCAGCAGTCAACGGGACAGCTATGGCTACACCTTC
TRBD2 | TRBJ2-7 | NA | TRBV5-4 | CASSETRGGSPYEQYF | TGTGCCAGCAGCGAGACCCGCGGGGGGTCCCCCTACGAGCAGTACTTC
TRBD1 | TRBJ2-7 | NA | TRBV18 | CASSFFRTGWREQYF | TGTGCCAGCTCATTTTTTAGGACAGGGTGGAGGGAGCAGTACTTC
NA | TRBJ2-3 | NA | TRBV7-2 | CASSLVPFADTQYF | TGTGCCAGCAGCTTAGTCCCTTTCGCAGATACGCAGTATTTT
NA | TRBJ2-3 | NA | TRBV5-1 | CASSLISPTDTQYF | TGCGCCAGCAGCTTGATCTCACCCACAGATACGCAGTATTTT
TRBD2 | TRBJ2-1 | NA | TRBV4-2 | CASSHYLAGGMNEQFF | TGTGCCAGCAGCCACTATCTAGCGGGGGGAATGAATGAGCAGTTCTTC
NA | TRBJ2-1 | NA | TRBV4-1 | CASSQETSYNEQFF | TGCGCCAGCAGCCAGGAAACTAGCTACAATGAGCAGTTCTTC
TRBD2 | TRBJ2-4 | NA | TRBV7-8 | CASSSFGGGALRNIQYF | TGTGCCAGCAGCTCCTTTGGCGGGGGGGCCCTCAGAAACATTCAGTACTTC
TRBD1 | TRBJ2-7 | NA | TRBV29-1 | CSVETGESYEQYF | TGCAGCGTTGAGACAGGGGAGTCCTACGAGCAGTACTTC
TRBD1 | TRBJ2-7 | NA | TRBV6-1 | CASNNRGWYEQYF | TGTGCCAGCAATAACAGGGGTTGGTACGAGCAGTACTTC
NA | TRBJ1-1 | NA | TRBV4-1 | CASSRGQKNTEAFF | TGCGCCAGCAGCCGAGGACAGAAGAACACTGAAGCTTTCTTT
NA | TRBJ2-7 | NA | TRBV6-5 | CASSLRLGDDVYEQYF | TGTGCCAGCAGTTTACGTTTGGGGGACGACGTCTACGAGCAGTACTTC
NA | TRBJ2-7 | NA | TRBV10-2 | CASSGGLSYEQYF | TGCGCCAGCAGCGGAGGCCTTTCCTACGAGCAGTACTTC
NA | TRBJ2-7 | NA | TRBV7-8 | CASSLTQTAAYEQYF | TGTGCCAGCAGCCTAACCCAGACTGCGGCCTACGAGCAGTACTTC
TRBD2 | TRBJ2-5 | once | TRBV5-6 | CASSSALGAGGQETQYF | TGTGCCAGCAGCTCCGCCTTGGGGGCGGGGGGCCAAGAGACCCAGTACTTC
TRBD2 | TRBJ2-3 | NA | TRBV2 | CASSEFREGGHTQYF | TGTGCCAGCAGTGAATTCAGGGAGGGTGGGCATACGCAGTATTTT
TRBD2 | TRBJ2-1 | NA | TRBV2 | CASSYLAGGNNEQFF | TGTGCCAGCAGTTACTTAGCGGGGGGGAACAATGAGCAGTTCTTC
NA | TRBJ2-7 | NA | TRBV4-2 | CASSQDNPYEQYF | TGTGCCAGCAGCCAAGATAATCCCTACGAGCAGTACTTC
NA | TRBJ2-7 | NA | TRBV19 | CASSMANGYEQYF | TGTGCCAGTAGTATGGCTAACGGCTACGAGCAGTACTTC
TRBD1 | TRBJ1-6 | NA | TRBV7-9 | CASSFGTDVNSPLHF | TGTGCCAGCAGCTTTGGGACAGATGTGAATTCACCCCTCCACTTT
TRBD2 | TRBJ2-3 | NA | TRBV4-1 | CASSQASSGGAPTDTQYF | TGCGCCAGCAGCCAAGCGAGTAGCGGGGGAGCCCCCACAGATACGCAGTATTTT
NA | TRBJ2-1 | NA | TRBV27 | CASSIFGNEQFF | TGTGCCAGCAGCATCTTCGGTAATGAGCAGTTCTTC
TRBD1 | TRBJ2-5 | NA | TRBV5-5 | CASSANRGPETQYF | TGTGCCAGCAGCGCCAACAGGGGGCCAGAGACCCAGTACTTC
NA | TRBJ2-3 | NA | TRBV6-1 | CASRPRGGGADTQYF | TGTGCCAGCAGGCCCCGGGGCGGTGGCGCAGATACGCAGTATTTT
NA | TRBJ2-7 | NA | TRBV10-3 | CAISSPDGAYIPYEQYF | TGTGCCATCAGTTCCCCCGACGGAGCGTATATCCCCTACGAGCAGTACTTC
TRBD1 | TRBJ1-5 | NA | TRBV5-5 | CASSSDDRDYQPQHF | TGTGCCAGCAGCTCAGATGACAGGGACTATCAGCCCCAGCATTTT
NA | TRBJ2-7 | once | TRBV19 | CASSIGRGPLYEQYF | TGTGCCAGTAGTATTGGGCGTGGCCCCCTCTACGAGCAGTACTTC
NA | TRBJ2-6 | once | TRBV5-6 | CASSLEGGVLTF | TGTGCCAGCAGCTTGGAAGGTGGGGTCCTGACTTTC
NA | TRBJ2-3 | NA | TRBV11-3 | CASSLDHKDLRTDTQYF | TGTGCCAGCAGCTTAGACCATAAGGACTTACGCACAGATACGCAGTATTTT
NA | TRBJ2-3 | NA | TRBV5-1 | CASSLDSPDTQYF | TGCGCCAGCAGCTTGGACAGCCCAGATACGCAGTATTTT
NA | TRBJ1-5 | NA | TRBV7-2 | CASSLVGQGNSNQPQHF | TGTGCCAGCAGCTTAGTGGGGCAGGGGAATAGCAATCAGCCCCAGCATTTT
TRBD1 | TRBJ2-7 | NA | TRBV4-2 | CASSVPGQGNEQYF | TGTGCCAGCAGCGTCCCGGGACAGGGGAACGAGCAGTACTTC
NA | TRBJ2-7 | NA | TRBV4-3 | CASSQDPYYEQYF | TGCGCCAGCAGCCAAGATCCTTACTACGAGCAGTACTTC
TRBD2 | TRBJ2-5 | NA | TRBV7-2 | CASSLVLAGETQYF | TGTGCCAGCAGCTTAGTCCTAGCGGGAGAGACCCAGTACTTC
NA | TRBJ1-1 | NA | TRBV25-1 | CASSELGLQAEYTEAFF | TGTGCCAGCAGTGAATTAGGCTTGCAGGCGGAATACACTGAAGCTTTCTTT
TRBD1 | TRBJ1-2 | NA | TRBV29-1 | CSTSDRWTNYGYTF | TGCAGCACCTCGGACAGGTGGACTAACTATGGCTACACCTTC
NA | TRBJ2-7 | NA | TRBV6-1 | CASGKANAYEQYF | TGTGCCAGCGGTAAAGCTAACGCTTACGAGCAGTACTTC
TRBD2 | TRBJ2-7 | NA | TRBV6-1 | CASSEWVLAGAYEQYF | TGTGCCAGCAGTGAATGGGTTTTAGCGGGGGCCTACGAGCAGTACTTC
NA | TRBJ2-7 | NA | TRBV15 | CATSRVNSGGFPYEQYF | TGTGCCACCAGCAGGGTAAACAGTGGAGGATTCCCCTACGAGCAGTACTTC
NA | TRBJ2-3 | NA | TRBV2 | CASMAGGFSTDTQYF | TGTGCCAGCATGGCTGGGGGGTTTAGCACAGATACGCAGTATTTT
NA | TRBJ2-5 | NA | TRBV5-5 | CASSFLVKETQYF | TGTGCCAGCAGCTTTCTAGTAAAAGAGACCCAGTACTTC
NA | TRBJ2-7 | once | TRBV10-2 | CASSASGTFYEQYF | TGCGCCAGCAGTGCCTCCGGGACCTTCTACGAGCAGTACTTC
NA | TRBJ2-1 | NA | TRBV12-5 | CASGLGAGVDNEQFF | TGTGCTAGTGGTTTGGGGGCAGGGGTGGACAATGAGCAGTTCTTC
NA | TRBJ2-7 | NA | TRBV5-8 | CASSFPGVKYEQYF | TGTGCCAGCAGCTTTCCGGGGGTTAAATACGAGCAGTACTTC
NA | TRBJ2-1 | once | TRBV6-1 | CASSESPPRHNEQFF | TGTGCCAGCAGTGAATCCCCCCCACGGCACAATGAGCAGTTCTTC
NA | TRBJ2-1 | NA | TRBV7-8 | CASSLIVLSSYNEQFF | TGTGCCAGCAGCTTAATAGTTCTCAGCTCCTACAATGAGCAGTTCTTC
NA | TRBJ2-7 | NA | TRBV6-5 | CASSPRTWGYEQYF | TGTGCCAGCAGCCCCCGAACTTGGGGATACGAGCAGTACTTC
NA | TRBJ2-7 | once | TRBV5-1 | CASSDRDPHLEQYF | TGCGCCAGCAGCGACCGGGACCCTCACCTGGAGCAGTACTTC
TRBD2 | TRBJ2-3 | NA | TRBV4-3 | CASSPLWRGGQADTQYF | TGCGCCAGCAGCCCGTTATGGCGGGGGGGCCAGGCAGATACGCAGTATTTT